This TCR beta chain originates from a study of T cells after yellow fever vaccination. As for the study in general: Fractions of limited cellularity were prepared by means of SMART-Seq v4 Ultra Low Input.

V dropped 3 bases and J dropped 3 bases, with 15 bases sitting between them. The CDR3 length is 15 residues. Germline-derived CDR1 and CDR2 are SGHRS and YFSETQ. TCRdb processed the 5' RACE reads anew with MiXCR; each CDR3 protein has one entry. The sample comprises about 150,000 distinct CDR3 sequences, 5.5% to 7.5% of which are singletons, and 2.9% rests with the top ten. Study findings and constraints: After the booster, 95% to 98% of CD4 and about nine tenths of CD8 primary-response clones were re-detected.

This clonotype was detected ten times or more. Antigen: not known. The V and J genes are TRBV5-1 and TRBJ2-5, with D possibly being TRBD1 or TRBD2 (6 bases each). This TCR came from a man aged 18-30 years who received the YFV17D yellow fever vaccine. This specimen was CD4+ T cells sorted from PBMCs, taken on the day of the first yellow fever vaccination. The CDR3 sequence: CASSSGAAEEETQYF. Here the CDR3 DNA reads TGCGCCAGCAGCTCGGGGGCGGCCGAAGAAGAGACCCAGTACTTC.